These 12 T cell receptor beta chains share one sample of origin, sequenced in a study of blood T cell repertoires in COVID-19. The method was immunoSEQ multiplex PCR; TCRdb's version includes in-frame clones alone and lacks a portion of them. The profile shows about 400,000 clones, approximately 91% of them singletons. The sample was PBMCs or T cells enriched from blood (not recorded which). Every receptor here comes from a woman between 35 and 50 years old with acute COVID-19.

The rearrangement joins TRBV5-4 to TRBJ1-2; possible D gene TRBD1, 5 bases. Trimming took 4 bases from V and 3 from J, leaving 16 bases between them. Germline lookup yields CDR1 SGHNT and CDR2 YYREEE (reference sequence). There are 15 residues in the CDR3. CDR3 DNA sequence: TGTGCCAGCAGCCCAAGGGGATCGGCGGACTATGGCTACACCTTC. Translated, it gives CASSPRGSADYGYTF.

This chain's CDR3 is CASSPNPGGIRGETQYF. In DNA form, the CDR3 reads TGTGCCAGCTCACCCAACCCCGGCGGAATACGTGGAGAGACCCAGTACTTC. This chain connects TRBV18 to TRBJ2-5; no reliable D call. Germline CDR1 reads KGHSH; CDR2 reads LQKENI. V dropped 3 bases and J dropped 4 bases, with 21 bases sitting between them. The CDR3 is made up of 17 amino acids. The full variable domain, in which reference TRBV18 and TRBJ2-5 provide the parts outside the CDR3, is NAGVMQNPRHLVRRRGQEARLRCSPMKGHSHVYWYRQLPEEGLKFMVYLQKENIIDESGMPKERFSAEFPKEGPSILRIQQVVRGDSAAYFCASSPNPGGIRGETQYFGPGTRLLVL.

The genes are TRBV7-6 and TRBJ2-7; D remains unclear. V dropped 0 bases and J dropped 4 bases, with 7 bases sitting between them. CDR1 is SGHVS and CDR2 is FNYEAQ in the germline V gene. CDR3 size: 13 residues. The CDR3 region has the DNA TGTGCCAGCAGCTTAGCGGGCCCATACGAGCAGTACTTC. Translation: CASSLAGPYEQYF.

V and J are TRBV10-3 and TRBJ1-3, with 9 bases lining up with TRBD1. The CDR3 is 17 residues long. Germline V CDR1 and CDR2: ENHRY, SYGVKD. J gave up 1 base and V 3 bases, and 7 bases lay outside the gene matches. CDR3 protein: CAISDPDRGFSGNTIYF. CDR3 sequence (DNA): TGTGCCATCAGTGATCCCGACAGGGGGTTTTCTGGAAACACCATATATTTT.

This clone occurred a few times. In DNA form, the CDR3 reads TGCGCCAGCAGCTTGAAGCTAGTACCGGGACAGGGGAACACTGAAGCTTTCTTT. Amino acids: CASSLKLVPGQGNTEAFF. The rearrangement uses TRBV5-1 and TRBJ1-1; 9 nucleotides line up with TRBD1. The CDR3 spans 18 residues. Losses at the gene ends were 1 base for V and 1 base for J; bases not matched to a gene: 11. Germline V gene lookup returns CDR1 SGHRS and CDR2 YFSETQ.

CDR3 sequence: CASSQGPGGIYNEQFF. DNA for the CDR3: TGCGCCAGCAGCCAAGGCCCGGGGGGCATATACAATGAGCAGTTCTTC. V usage is TRBV4-1 and J usage is TRBJ2-1; TRBD2 is a possible D gene (7 bases). From germline, CDR1 is MGHRA and CDR2 YSYEKL. CDR3 length: 16 amino acids. The V end lost 1 base, the J end lost 4 bases, and 14 bases lay between the germline ends.

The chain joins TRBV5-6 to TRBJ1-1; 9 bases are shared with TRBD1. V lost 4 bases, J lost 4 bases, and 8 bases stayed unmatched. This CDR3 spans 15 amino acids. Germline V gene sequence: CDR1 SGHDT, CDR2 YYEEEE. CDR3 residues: CASSPRDRVATEAFF. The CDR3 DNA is TGTGCCAGCAGCCCCAGGGACAGGGTGGCCACTGAAGCTTTCTTT.

CDR3: CASSFSGGAYEQYF. The CDR3 nucleotides read TGTGCCAGCAGTTTTAGCGGGGGGGCCTACGAGCAGTACTTC. The V and J genes are TRBV7-9 and TRBJ2-7; 11 nucleotides align to TRBD2. The trim removed 6 bases at V and 2 bases at J, leaving 3 bases unmatched. CDR3 size: 14 residues. Germline V gives CDR1 SEHNR, CDR2 FQNEAQ (reference sequence). The full variable domain, in which reference TRBV7-9 and TRBJ2-7 provide the parts outside the CDR3, is DTGVSQNPRHKITKRGQNVTFRCDPISEHNRLYWYRQTLGQGPEFLTYFQNEAQLEKSRLLSDRFSAERPKGSFSTLEIQRTEQGDSAMYLCASSFSGGAYEQYFGPGTRLTVT.

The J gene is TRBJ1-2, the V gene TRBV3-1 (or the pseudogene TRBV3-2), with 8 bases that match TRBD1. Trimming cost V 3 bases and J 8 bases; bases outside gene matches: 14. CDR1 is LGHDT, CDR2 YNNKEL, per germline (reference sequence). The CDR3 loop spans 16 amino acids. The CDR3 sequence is CASSHNSQGGLNGYTF. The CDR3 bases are TGTGCCAGCAGCCATAATTCACAGGGGGGCTTGAACGGCTACACCTTC.

CDR3 loop: CAWSDLEETQYF. The CDR3 DNA is TGTGCCTGGAGTGACCTAGAAGAGACCCAGTACTTC. V usage is TRBV30 and J usage is TRBJ2-5; D unresolved. From germline, CDR1 is GTSNPN and CDR2 SVGIG (reference sequence). This CDR3 has 12 amino acids. Trimming took off 1 base at V and 3 bases at J, with 6 bases between the two ends.

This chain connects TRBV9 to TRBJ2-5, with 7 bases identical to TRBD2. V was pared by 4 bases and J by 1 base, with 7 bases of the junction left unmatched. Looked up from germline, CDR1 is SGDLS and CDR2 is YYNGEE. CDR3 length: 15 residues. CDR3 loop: CASSPIGLVQETQYF. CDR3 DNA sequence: TGTGCCAGCAGCCCAATTGGACTAGTCCAAGAGACCCAGTACTTC.

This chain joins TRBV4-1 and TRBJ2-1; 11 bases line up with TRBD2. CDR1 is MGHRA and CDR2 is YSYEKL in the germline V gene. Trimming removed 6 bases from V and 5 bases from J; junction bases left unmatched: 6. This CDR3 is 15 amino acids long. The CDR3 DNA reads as TGCGCCAGCAGGCAAACTAGCGGGGGCAACAATGAGCAGTTCTTC. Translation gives CASRQTSGGNNEQFF.